What follows describes a single T cell receptor beta chain. In the original processing: Counts of nucleated cells, estimated from reference gene primer amplification, were obtained. Here immunoSEQ multiplex PCR was the method, and the copy in TCRdb shows in-frame clones only, minus some. The V and J calls and clone size were taken over from that table, and D and trimming were inferred from the DNA. The sample contains around 110,000 clones, 65% to 75% of which appear only once. These data belong to a study of blood T cell repertoires in COVID-19. Looking at the study overall: Sites in the United States, Italy and Spain provided acute and convalescent COVID-19 samples. Sample material is recorded as cDNA or gDNA derived from T cells, B-cell-depleted T cells, or PBMCs.

The CDR3 is 11 amino acids. V was trimmed by 8 bases and J by 3 bases, leaving 5 bases between them. Germline lookup yields CDR1 MNHNS and CDR2 SASEGT. The source of this sequence is a human donor with acute or convalescent COVID-19. The donor label of this sample is uncertain. The chain has TRBV6-1 and TRBJ2-1, with no clear D. The material sequenced was peripheral blood. CDR3: CASHNYNEQFF. CDR3 coding DNA: TGTGCCAGCCACAACTACAATGAGCAGTTCTTC.